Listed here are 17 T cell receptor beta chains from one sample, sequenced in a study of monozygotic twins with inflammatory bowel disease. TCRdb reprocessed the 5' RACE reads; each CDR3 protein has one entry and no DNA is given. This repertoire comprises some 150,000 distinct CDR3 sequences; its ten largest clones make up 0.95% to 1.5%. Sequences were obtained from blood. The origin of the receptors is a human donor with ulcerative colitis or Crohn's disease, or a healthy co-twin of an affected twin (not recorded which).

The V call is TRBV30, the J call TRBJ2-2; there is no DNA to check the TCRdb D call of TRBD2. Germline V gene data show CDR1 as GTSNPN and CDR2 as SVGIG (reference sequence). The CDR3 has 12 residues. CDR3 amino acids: CAWMGEAGELFF. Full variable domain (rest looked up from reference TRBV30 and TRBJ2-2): SQTIHQWPATLVQPVGSPLSLECTVEGTSNPNLYWYRQAAGRGLQLLFYSVGIGQISSEVPQNLSASRPQDRQFILSSKKLLLSDSGFYLCAWMGEAGELFFGEGSRLTVL.

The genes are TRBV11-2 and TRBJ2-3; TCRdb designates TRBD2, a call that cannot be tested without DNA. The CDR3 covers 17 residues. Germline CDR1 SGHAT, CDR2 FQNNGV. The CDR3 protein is CASSFNGASGNTDTQYF. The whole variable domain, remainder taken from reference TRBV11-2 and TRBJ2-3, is EAGVAQSPRYKIIEKRQSVAFWCNPISGHATLYWYQQILGQGPKLLIQFQNNGVVDDSQLPKDRFSAERLKGVDSTLKIQPAKLEDSAVYLCASSFNGASGNTDTQYFGPGTRLTVL.

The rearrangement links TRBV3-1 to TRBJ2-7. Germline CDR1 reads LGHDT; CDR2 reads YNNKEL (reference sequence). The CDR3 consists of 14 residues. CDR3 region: CASSQNRDSYEQYF.

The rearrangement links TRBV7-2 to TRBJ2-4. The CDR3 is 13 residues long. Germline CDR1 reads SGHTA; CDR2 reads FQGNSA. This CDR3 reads CASSRAGKNIQYF.

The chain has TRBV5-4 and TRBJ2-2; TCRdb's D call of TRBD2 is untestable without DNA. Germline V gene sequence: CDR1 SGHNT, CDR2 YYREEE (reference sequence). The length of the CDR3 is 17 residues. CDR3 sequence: CASSASPGGRKTGELFF.

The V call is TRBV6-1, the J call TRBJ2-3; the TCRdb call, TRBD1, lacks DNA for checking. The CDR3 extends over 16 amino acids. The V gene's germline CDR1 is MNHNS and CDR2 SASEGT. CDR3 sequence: CASNPGAPSGTDTQYF.

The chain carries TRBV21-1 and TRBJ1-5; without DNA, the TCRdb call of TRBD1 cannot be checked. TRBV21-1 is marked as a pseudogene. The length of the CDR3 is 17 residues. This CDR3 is CASSSIDSFYSNQPQHF.

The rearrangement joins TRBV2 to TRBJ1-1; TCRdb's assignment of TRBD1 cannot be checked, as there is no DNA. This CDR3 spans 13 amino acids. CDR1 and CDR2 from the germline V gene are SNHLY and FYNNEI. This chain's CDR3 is CASTRTGVTEAFF.

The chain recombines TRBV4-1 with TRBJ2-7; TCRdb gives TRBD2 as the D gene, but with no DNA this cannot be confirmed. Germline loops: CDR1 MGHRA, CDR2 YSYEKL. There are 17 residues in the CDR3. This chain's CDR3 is CASSPSTSGIVSYEQYF.

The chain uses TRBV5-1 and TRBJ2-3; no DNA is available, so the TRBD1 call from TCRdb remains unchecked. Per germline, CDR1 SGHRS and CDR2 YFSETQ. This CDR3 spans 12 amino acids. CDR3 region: CASSPDRATQYF.

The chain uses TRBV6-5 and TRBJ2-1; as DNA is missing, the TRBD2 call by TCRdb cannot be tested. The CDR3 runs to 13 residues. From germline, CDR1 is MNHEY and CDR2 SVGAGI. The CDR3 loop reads CASSPTRRDEQFF.

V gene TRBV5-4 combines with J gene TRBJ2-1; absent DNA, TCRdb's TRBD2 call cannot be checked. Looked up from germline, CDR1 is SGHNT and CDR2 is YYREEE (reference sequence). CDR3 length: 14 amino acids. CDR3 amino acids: CASSLGGRDDEQFF.

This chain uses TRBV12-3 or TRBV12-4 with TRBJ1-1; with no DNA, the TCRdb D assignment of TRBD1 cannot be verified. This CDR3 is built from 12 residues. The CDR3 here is CASSFGGTEAFF.

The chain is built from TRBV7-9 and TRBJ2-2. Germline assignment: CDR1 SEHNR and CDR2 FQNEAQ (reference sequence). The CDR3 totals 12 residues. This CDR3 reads CASRRDTGELFF.

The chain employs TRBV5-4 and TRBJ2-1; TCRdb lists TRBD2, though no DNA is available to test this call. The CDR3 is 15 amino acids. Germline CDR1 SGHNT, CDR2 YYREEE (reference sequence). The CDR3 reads CASTLDGTIYNEQFF.

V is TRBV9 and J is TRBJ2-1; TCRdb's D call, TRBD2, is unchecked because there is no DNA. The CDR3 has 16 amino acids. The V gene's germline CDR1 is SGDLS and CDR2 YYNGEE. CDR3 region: CASSPSSGASYNEQFF.

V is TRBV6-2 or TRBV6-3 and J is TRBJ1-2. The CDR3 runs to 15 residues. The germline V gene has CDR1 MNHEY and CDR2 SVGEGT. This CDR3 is CASSNTRNSDYGYTF.